This TCR beta chain appears in the sequencing data of a study of CXCR3-negative and CXCR3-positive naive CD8 T cells. Notes on the study in general: CXCR3 levels fell partly with cryopreservation; most assays relied on fresh PBMCs.

Among CD8+ T cells, naive ones were CD45RO-CCR7+CD27+CD95-. TRB cDNA was prepared as libraries by UMI-labeled 5' RACE. Using the 5' RACE reads, TCRdb records one entry per CDR3 protein without DNA. The sample table includes approximately 26,000 distinct CDR3 sequences. Turning to this clonotype: Its cognate antigen is unknown.

CDR3 length equals 15 residues. Germline values: CDR1 PRHDT, CDR2 FYEKMQ (reference sequence). This chain uses TRBV13 with TRBJ1-1. The sequence was collected from a human donor in good health. Some clones in this sample may be carry-over from other donors' samples. The sequenced sample consisted of naive CXCR3- CD8+ T cells from blood. Subset noted: CD45RO-CCR7+CD27+CD95- naive CD8+ T cells lacking CXCR3 (TNR3-). CDR3 in amino acids: CASSPTGVGDTEAFF.